This passage covers 21 T cell receptor beta chains from one sample sequenced in a study. The sorted Tregs were CD4+CD25+CD127-/low cells. TCRdb ran MiXCR on the 5' RACE reads and lists one entry per CDR3 protein. Seen here are approximately 40,000 distinct CDR3 sequences, about 20% observed once, and the top ten hold just over 4%. What was sequenced was Tregs sorted from blood. The receptor source for this set is a female donor with breast cancer.

This clonotype turned up a few times. Just one base apart from a much larger clone, this may be a read error. This rearrangement joins TRBV6-1 to TRBJ2-2, with D possibly being TRBD2 (6 bases). This CDR3 comprises 14 residues. In germline, CDR1 is MNHNS, CDR2 SASEGT. CDR3 region: CASSEGLNTGELSF. The CDR3 nucleotides read TGTGCCAGCAGTGAGGGACTTAACACCGGGGAGCTGTCTTTT.

This clonotype was counted only a few times. The J gene is TRBJ2-4, the V gene TRBV28; 11 nucleotides align to TRBD2. The germline V gene encodes CDR1 MDHEN and CDR2 SYDVKM. The CDR3 contains 17 residues. Trimming took 5 bases from V and 0 from J; bases not matched to a gene: 6. The CDR3 loop reads CASSPLAGGIAKNIQYF. The DNA of the CDR3 is TGTGCCAGCAGTCCTTTAGCGGGAGGGATAGCCAAAAACATTCAGTACTTC. The full variable domain, rest sourced from reference TRBV28 and TRBJ2-4, is DVKVTQSSRYLVKRTGEKVFLECVQDMDHENMFWYRQDPGLGLRLIYFSYDVKMKEKGDIPEGYSVSREKKERFSLILESASTNQTSMYLCASSPLAGGIAKNIQYFGAGTRLSVL.

This clonotype was detected only once. Its ends do not fully match the called genes, so a read error is possible. The genes are TRBV10-3 and TRBJ2-3; 9 bases are a match to TRBD2. Germline V gives CDR1 ENHRY, CDR2 SYGVKD. The CDR3 sequence is 15 residues long. CDR3 coding DNA: TGTGCCATCAGTGGGCTAGCGGGAAGCGCAGAGACGCAGTATTTT. Its translation is CAISGLAGSAETQYF.

In this sample, this clonotype turned up many times. The chain couples TRBV5-1 to TRBJ2-1, with D uncertain. The CDR3 has 13 amino acids. The germline V gene has CDR1 SGHRS and CDR2 YFSETQ. Trimming stripped 3 bases from V and 8 bases from J, with 12 bases between. Written as DNA, the CDR3 is TGCGCCAGCAGCTCCGGAATGGTGGATGAGCAGTTCTTC. Translation gives CASSSGMVDEQFF.

This clonotype has a count of ten or more. J is TRBJ2-5 and V is TRBV20-1, with D unclear. Trimming pared 3 bases from V and 5 bases from J, leaving 13 bases between. CDR1 and CDR2 from the germline V gene are DFQATT and SNEGSKA (reference sequence). The CDR3 has 13 residues. The CDR3, as DNA: TGCAGTGCTAGTCTCGGGTATCAGGAGACCCAGTACTTC. Residues: CSASLGYQETQYF.

Judged by abundance, this clonotype is medium-sized. The chain couples TRBV20-1 to TRBJ1-1; possible D gene TRBD1, 6 bases. Per the germline V gene, CDR1 is DFQATT and CDR2 is SNEGSKA (reference sequence). The V end lost 0 bases, the J end lost 5 bases, and 13 bases lay between the germline ends. The CDR3 spans 14 residues. DNA for the CDR3: TGCAGTGCTAGAGATTACAGGGAGGGTACTGAAGCTTTCTTT. As protein: CSARDYREGTEAFF.

This chain joins TRBV29-1 and TRBJ2-7; D is possibly TRBD1 (5 bases). Germline CDR1 is SQVTM and CDR2 is ANQGSEA. This CDR3 contains 13 residues. The ends were cut back, 1 base at V and 4 bases at J, with 11 bases in the middle. The CDR3 DNA reads TGCAGCGTTGAAGGGCAGGGTGTGTACGAGCAGTACTTC. It yields the protein CSVEGQGVYEQYF.

This clonotype has at least ten counts. This sequence joins TRBV20-1 and TRBJ2-7; maybe TRBD2 (6 bases). The V gene lost 6 bases and the J gene lost 7 bases, with 19 bases spanning the gap. The CDR3 is 13 amino acids. Germline V gives CDR1 DFQATT, CDR2 SNEGSKA (reference sequence). The CDR3 sequence: CSALFRGSGEQYF. The CDR3 DNA sequence: TGCAGTGCATTATTCCGGGGGTCGGGGGAGCAGTACTTC.

This clonotype was counted a few times. The chain combines TRBV5-1 with TRBJ2-1, with D unclear. Trimming cost V 0 bases and J 4 bases, with 5 bases left between them. CDR1 SGHRS and CDR2 YFSETQ come from the germline V gene. The CDR3 runs 13 residues. In DNA form, the CDR3 reads TGCGCCAGCAGCTTGGGGGAATACAATGAGCAGTTCTTC. Its translation: CASSLGEYNEQFF.

In regard to this clonotype: Relative to the germline gene, one junction end is altered; a read error may explain this. This rearrangement joins TRBV4-1 to TRBJ2-1; 9 nucleotides line up with TRBD2. Germline V gives CDR1 MGHRA, CDR2 YSYEKL. This CDR3 region has 15 residues. The CDR3 DNA reads TGCGCCGGCAGCCCTTTAGCGGGAGACTACAATGAGCAGTTCTTC. The encoded protein is CAGSPLAGDYNEQFF.

This clonotype has only a few counts. The gene calls are TRBV27 and TRBJ1-4, with TRBD1 as a possible D gene (5 bases). The V end lost 2 bases, the J end lost 8 bases, and 15 bases lay between the germline ends. The CDR3 is made up of 15 amino acids. Germline CDR1 and CDR2: MNHEY and SMNVEV (reference sequence). The DNA of the CDR3 is TGTGCCAGCAGTTTAGTCTCAGGGATCGTGGAAAAACTGTTTTTT. It translates to CASSLVSGIVEKLFF.

The genes are TRBV25-1 and TRBJ1-4; TRBD1 matches at 8 bases. Trimming at V came to 8 bases and at J to 8 bases, leaving 10 bases not matched to a gene. Germline V CDR1 and CDR2: MGHDK, SYGVNS. This CDR3 spans 14 amino acids. The CDR3 DNA sequence: TGTGCCAGCCTAGAAAACGACAGGGGCGAAAAACTGTTTTTT. Its protein is CASLENDRGEKLFF.

The chain uses TRBV7-2 and TRBJ1-5, with a weak D call TRBD1 (6 bases). CDR3 length: 14 amino acids. The V end lost 1 base, the J end lost 3 bases, and 7 bases lay between the germline ends. Germline V gives CDR1 SGHTA, CDR2 FQGNSA. In DNA form, the CDR3 reads TGTGCCAGCAGCTTAGGACAGGTCAATCAGCCCCAGCATTTT. Its protein is CASSLGQVNQPQHF. Complete variable domain (other parts from reference TRBV7-2 and TRBJ1-5): GAGVSQSPSNKVTEKGKDVELRCDPISGHTALYWYRQSLGQGLEFLIYFQGNSAPDKSGLPSDRFSAERTGGSVSTLTIQRTQQEDSAVYLCASSLGQVNQPQHFGDGTRLSIL.

The genes are TRBV27 and TRBJ2-2; 9 nucleotides agree with TRBD2. Germline CDR1 MNHEY, CDR2 SMNVEV (reference sequence). The CDR3 contains 16 residues. Unmatched junction bases numbered 7, after V lost 8 bases and J lost 0 bases. CDR3 sequence reads: CASLGLAVTNTGELFF. CDR3 coding DNA: TGTGCCAGCCTGGGACTAGCAGTAACGAACACCGGGGAGCTGTTTTTT.

In its sample, this clonotype was seen a few times. The chain has TRBV5-4 and TRBJ2-1, with TRBD2 matching over 7 bases. From germline, CDR1 is SGHNT and CDR2 YYREEE (reference sequence). V was clipped by 6 bases and J by 4 bases; unmatched bases: 7. The CDR3 is made up of 14 amino acids. The CDR3 DNA reads TGTGCCAGCACCGGCGGGAGCGGGTACAATGAGCAGTTCTTC. This sequence encodes CASTGGSGYNEQFF.

V gene TRBV5-1 combines with J gene TRBJ2-7; D uncertain. CDR1 and CDR2 (germline): SGHRS, YFSETQ. Trimming took 6 bases from V and 3 from J, leaving 7 bases between them. This CDR3 comprises 11 residues. The CDR3 reads CASKNSYEQYF. The CDR3 DNA follows: TGCGCCAGCAAAAACAGCTACGAGCAGTACTTC. Variable domain in full (rest from reference TRBV5-1 and TRBJ2-7): KAGVTQTPRYLIKTRGQQVTLSCSPISGHRSVSWYQQTPGQGLQFLFEYFSETQRNKGNFPGRFSGRQFSNSRSEMNVSTLELGDSALYLCASKNSYEQYFGPGTRLTVT.

The chain couples TRBV4-1 to TRBJ2-7; 15 bases agree with TRBD2. J gave up 4 bases and V 3 bases, and 1 base lay outside the gene matches. The CDR3 loop spans 15 amino acids. Per germline, CDR1 MGHRA and CDR2 YSYEKL. The DNA of the CDR3 is TGCGCCAGCAGCCAGGGACTAGCGGGAGGTTACGAGCAGTACTTC. It codes for CASSQGLAGGYEQYF.

In its sample, this clonotype is medium-sized. The rearrangement links TRBV28 to TRBJ1-1; weak D call: TRBD1 (5 bases). The CDR3 runs 14 residues. Germline V gives CDR1 MDHEN, CDR2 SYDVKM. Trimming stripped 1 base from V and 3 bases from J, with 9 bases between. The CDR3 DNA follows: TGTGCCAGCAGTTTATACAGGTGGGACACTGAAGCTTTCTTT. It is translated as CASSLYRWDTEAFF.

J is TRBJ2-3 and V is TRBV20-1, with 12 nucleotides matching TRBD2. Per germline, CDR1 DFQATT and CDR2 SNEGSKA (reference sequence). CDR3 size: 16 residues. After removal of 1 base from V and 4 bases from J, the junction contained 6 bases not matched to a gene. The DNA for the CDR3 is TGCAGTGCTAGAGCCTCTAGCGGGAGGGCCGCAGATACGCAGTATTTT. Its protein is CSARASSGRAADTQYF.

The table lists this clonotype with many counts. The J gene is TRBJ2-7, the V gene TRBV5-1; 7 nucleotides align to TRBD2. Germline V lookup: CDR1 SGHRS, CDR2 YFSETQ. Losses at the gene ends were 4 bases for V and 5 bases for J; bases not matched to a gene: 9. The CDR3 spans 14 residues. CDR3 nucleotide sequence: TGCGCCAGCAGCGGATTCGGACTAGACCACGAGCAGTACTTC. Translating gives CASSGFGLDHEQYF.

The chain joins TRBV4-3 to TRBJ2-4; TRBD2 aligns across 7 bases. Germline V gene data show CDR1 as LGHNA and CDR2 as YSLEER. The V segment lost 1 base and the J segment 3 bases; nucleotides outside the gene matches: 9. The CDR3 covers 17 residues. The CDR3 protein is CASSQGVGGSDKNIQYF. The CDR3 coding sequence is TGCGCCAGCAGCCAAGGGGTGGGCGGGAGCGACAAAAACATTCAGTACTTC.